The 17 T cell receptor beta chains listed next were all sequenced from one sample in a study of T-cell memory formation after mild COVID-19. TCRdb re-analysed the 5' RACE reads in MiXCR, keeping a single row per CDR3 protein. Of around 250,000 distinct CDR3 sequences in the sample, 15% to 20% were seen once. What was sequenced was PBMCs or a T cell subset sorted from them (not recorded which). The receptors originated from a man younger than 35 who had mild COVID-19 (a few samples of this study predate the infection). Cell type and time point are not known.

This clonotype was counted a single time. The chain is built from TRBV9 and TRBJ1-4; D unclear. The V and J ends lost 0 bases and 0 bases respectively, with 9 bases between them. Germline V gene sequence: CDR1 SGDLS, CDR2 YYNGEE. The CDR3 consists of 16 residues. This CDR3 is CASSVADSATNEKLFF. For the CDR3, the DNA is TGTGCCAGCAGCGTAGCGGACTCAGCAACTAATGAAAAACTGTTTTTT. The full variable domain, its missing parts supplied by reference TRBV9 and TRBJ1-4, is DSGVTQTPKHLITATGQRVTLRCSPRSGDLSVYWYQQSLDQGLQFLIQYYNGEERAKGNILERFSAQQFPDLHSELNLSSLELGDSALYFCASSVADSATNEKLFFGSGTQLSVL.

This clonotype was found a few times. The chain combines TRBV6-5 with TRBJ2-3; 9 bases agree with TRBD2. Germline V gives CDR1 MNHEY, CDR2 SVGAGI. V lost 4 bases and J lost 0; bases outside the gene matches: 5. This CDR3 is built from 16 residues. The CDR3 spells CASSWVAGDSTDTQYF. CDR3 nucleotides: TGTGCCAGCAGTTGGGTAGCGGGGGATAGCACAGATACGCAGTATTTT.

The gene calls are TRBV7-3 and TRBJ2-3; D remains ambiguous. The CDR3 is 14 amino acids. Deletions cut 4 bases from V and 2 bases from J, with 10 bases between. Germline V gives CDR1 SGHTA, CDR2 FQGTGA. The chain's CDR3 is CASSSFHDTDTQYF. The DNA of the CDR3 is TGTGCCAGCAGCTCCTTTCACGACACAGATACGCAGTATTTT.

This clonotype came up a few times. CDR3 loop: CASRPGGLSYEQYV. CDR3 sequence (DNA): TGTGCCAGCAGGCCGGGGGGGCTCTCCTACGAGCAGTACGTC. The chain joins TRBV6-5 to TRBJ2-7, with 8 bases fitting TRBD2. The germline gives CDR1 MNHEY, CDR2 SVGAGI. V lost 6 bases, J lost 0 bases, and 4 bases stayed unmatched. The CDR3 sequence is 14 residues long.

The sample holds a few counts of this clonotype. The gene calls are TRBV20-1 and TRBJ2-4, with D maybe TRBD2 (7 bases). This CDR3 has 15 residues. The germline V gene has CDR1 DFQATT and CDR2 SNEGSKA (reference sequence). V was cut by 0 bases and J by 7 bases, with 16 bases left in between. The CDR3 loop is CSARDVGGRRNIQYF. The CDR3 DNA is TGCAGTGCTAGAGATGTCGGGGGGCGTCGGAACATTCAGTACTTC.

The chain links TRBV7-2 to TRBJ2-1, with 7 bases aligning to TRBD1. Per the germline V gene, CDR1 is SGHTA and CDR2 is FQGNSA. V lost 8 bases, J lost 6 bases, and 13 bases stayed unmatched. CDR3 length: 15 amino acids. The chain's CDR3 is CASQRRTGGFNEQFF. The CDR3 DNA follows: TGTGCCAGCCAACGACGGACAGGAGGTTTCAATGAGCAGTTCTTC.

This clonotype was counted only a few times. V is TRBV2 and J is TRBJ2-7; the match to TRBD2 covers 13 bases. Trimming took 2 bases from V and 4 from J; bases not matched to a gene: 2. Germline V gene data show CDR1 as SNHLY and CDR2 as FYNNEI. The CDR3 spans 15 residues. CDR3 in amino acids: CASSERTSGGYEQYV. Written as DNA, the CDR3 is TGTGCCAGCAGTGAAAGGACTAGCGGGGGATACGAGCAGTACGTC.

V is TRBV5-1 and J is TRBJ2-1; TRBD2 agrees at 7 bases. With 4 bases clipped from V and 4 bases from J, the junction kept 8 bases outside the gene matches. The CDR3 has 15 amino acids. The germline V gene encodes CDR1 SGHRS and CDR2 YFSETQ. The CDR3 protein is CASSANSGQYNEQFF. The CDR3, as DNA: TGCGCCAGCAGCGCTAATAGCGGGCAATACAATGAGCAGTTCTTC.

The V gene is TRBV6-6, the J gene TRBJ2-2; D remains ambiguous. There are 13 residues in the CDR3. The germline V gene encodes CDR1 MNHNY and CDR2 SVGAGI (reference sequence). Trimming shortened V by 2 bases and J by 5 bases, and 6 bases separated the two germline ends. CDR3 nucleotides: TGTGCCAGCAGTTACGTGACGACCGGGGAGCTGTTTTTT. It is translated as CASSYVTTGELFF.

In this sample, this clonotype turned up a few times. The V call is TRBV28, the J call TRBJ2-5; the D is unclear. The germline gives CDR1 MDHEN, CDR2 SYDVKM. The CDR3 is 12 amino acids. V was shortened by 5 bases and J by 9 bases, with 13 bases between the two germline ends. The CDR3 is CASSLPLVAQYF. The CDR3 DNA sequence: TGTGCCAGCAGTCTCCCTTTGGTGGCCCAGTACTTC.

J is TRBJ1-1 and V is TRBV11-1, with D perhaps TRBD1 (6 bases). Germline CDR1 is SGHAT and CDR2 is FQDESV (reference sequence). This CDR3 has 15 residues. Trimming left V 0 bases short and J 5 bases short, with 13 bases between. CDR3: CASSLAPGVETEAFF. DNA for the CDR3: TGTGCCAGCAGCTTAGCCCCAGGGGTGGAGACTGAAGCTTTCTTT.

The sample holds many counts of this clonotype. CDR3 amino acids: CASSGTDSNQPQHF. In nucleotides, the CDR3 is TGTGCCAGCAGTGGGACAGATAGCAATCAGCCCCAGCATTTT. V usage is TRBV12-3 or TRBV12-4 and J usage is TRBJ1-5, with 7 bases lining up with TRBD1. Unmatched junction bases numbered 1, after V lost 5 bases and J lost 0 bases. This CDR3 has 14 amino acids.

This clonotype has a count of ten or more. This chain joins TRBV5-6 and TRBJ1-4; tentatively, D is TRBD1 (6 bases). Germline V CDR1 and CDR2: SGHDT, YYEEEE. The germline V and J ends were trimmed by 4 bases and 5 bases, with 12 bases remaining between them. CDR3 size: 14 residues. The CDR3 spells CASSQIDRNEKLFF. The CDR3 nucleotides read TGTGCCAGCAGCCAGATCGACAGGAATGAAAAACTGTTTTTT.

This chain uses TRBV20-1 with TRBJ2-2; D not resolved. The V gene's germline CDR1 is DFQATT and CDR2 SNEGSKA (reference sequence). The CDR3 runs to 14 residues. The CDR3, as DNA: TGCAGAAGAAAATCAGCGAACAGCACCGGGGAGCTGTTTTTT. Its protein is CRRKSANSTGELFF.

This clonotype was picked up a small number of times. This sequence joins TRBV6-6 and TRBJ1-4; a possible D gene is TRBD1 (5 bases). The CDR3 contains 16 residues. Trimming pared 0 bases from V and 9 bases from J, leaving 17 bases between. CDR1 and CDR2 (germline): MNHNY, SVGAGI (reference sequence). The CDR3 protein is CASSYSIPAGKQKLFF. The CDR3 DNA follows: TGTGCCAGCAGTTACTCGATTCCTGCAGGGAAACAAAAACTGTTTTTT.

This clonotype was recorded a few times. This chain uses TRBV14 with TRBJ2-7, with 7 bases fitting TRBD2. The CDR3 loop spans 13 amino acids. The germline CDR1 and CDR2 sequences are SGHDN and FVKESK. The trim removed 5 bases at V and 2 bases at J, leaving 3 bases unmatched. The chain's CDR3 is CASSWTRAYEQYV. In nucleotides, the CDR3 is TGTGCCAGCAGCTGGACTAGGGCCTACGAGCAGTACGTC.

The rearrangement links TRBV28 to TRBJ2-7; 7 nucleotides align to TRBD1. The CDR3 covers 12 residues. Trimming cost V 5 bases and J 5 bases; bases outside gene matches: 3. From germline, CDR1 is MDHEN and CDR2 SYDVKM. As DNA, the CDR3 is TGTGCCAGCAGTGACAGGGTCGACGAGCAGTACGTC. Translated, it gives CASSDRVDEQYV.